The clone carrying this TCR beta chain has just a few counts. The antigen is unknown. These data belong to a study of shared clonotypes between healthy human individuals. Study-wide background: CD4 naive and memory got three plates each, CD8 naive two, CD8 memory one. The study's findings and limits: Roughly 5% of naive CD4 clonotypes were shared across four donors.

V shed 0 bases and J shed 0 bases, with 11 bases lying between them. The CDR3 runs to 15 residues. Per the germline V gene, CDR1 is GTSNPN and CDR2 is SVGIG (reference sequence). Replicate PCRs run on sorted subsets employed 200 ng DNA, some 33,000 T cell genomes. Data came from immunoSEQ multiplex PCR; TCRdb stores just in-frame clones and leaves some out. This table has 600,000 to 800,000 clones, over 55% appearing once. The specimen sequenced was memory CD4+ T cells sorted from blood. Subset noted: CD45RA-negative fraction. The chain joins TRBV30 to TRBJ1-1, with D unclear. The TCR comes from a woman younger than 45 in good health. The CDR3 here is CAWSVGPVMNTEAFF. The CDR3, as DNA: TGTGCCTGGAGTGTAGGCCCAGTCATGAACACTGAAGCTTTCTTT.